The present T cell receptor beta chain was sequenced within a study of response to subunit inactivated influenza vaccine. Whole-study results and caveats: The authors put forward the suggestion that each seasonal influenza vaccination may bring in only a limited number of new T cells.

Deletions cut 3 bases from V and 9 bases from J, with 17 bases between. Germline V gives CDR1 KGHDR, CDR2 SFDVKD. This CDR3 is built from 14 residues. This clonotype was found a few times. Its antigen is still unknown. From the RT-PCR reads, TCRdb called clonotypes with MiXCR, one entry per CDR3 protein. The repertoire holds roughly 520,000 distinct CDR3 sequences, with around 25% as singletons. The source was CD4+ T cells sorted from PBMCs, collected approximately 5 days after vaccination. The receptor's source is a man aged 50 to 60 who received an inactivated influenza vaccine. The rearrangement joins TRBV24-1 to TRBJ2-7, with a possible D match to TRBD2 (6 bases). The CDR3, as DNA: TGTGCCACCAGTGATAAAGCCGGGACTGCAAGGCAGTACTTC. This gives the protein CATSDKAGTARQYF.